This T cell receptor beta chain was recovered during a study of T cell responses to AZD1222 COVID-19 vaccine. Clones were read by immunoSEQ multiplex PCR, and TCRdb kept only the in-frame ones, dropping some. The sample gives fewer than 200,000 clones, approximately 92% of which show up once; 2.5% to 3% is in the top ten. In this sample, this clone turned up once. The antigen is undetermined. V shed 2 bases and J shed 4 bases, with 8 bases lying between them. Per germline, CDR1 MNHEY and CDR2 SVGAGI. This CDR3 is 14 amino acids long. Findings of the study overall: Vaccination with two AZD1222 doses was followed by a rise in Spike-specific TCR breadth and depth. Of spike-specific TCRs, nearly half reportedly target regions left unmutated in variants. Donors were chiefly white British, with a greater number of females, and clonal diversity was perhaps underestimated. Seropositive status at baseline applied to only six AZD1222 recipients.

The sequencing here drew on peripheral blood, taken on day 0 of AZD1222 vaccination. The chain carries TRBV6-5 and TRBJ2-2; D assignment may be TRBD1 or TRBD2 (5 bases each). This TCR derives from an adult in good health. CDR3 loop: CASSYDSGTGELFF. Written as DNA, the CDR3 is TGTGCCAGCAGTTACGACAGCGGCACCGGGGAGCTGTTTTTT.